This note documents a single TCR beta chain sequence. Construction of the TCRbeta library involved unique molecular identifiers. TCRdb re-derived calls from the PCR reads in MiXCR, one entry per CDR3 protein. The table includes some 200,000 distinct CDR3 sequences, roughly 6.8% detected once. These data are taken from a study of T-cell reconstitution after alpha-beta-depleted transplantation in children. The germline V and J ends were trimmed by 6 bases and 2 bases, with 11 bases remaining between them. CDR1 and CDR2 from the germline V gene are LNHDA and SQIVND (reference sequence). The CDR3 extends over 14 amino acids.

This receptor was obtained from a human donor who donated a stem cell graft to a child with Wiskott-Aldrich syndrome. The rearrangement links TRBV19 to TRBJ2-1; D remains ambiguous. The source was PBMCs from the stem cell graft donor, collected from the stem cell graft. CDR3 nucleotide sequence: TGTGCCAGTAGCCCAATCATTACCTACAATGAGCAGTTCTTC. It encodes CASSPIITYNEQFF.